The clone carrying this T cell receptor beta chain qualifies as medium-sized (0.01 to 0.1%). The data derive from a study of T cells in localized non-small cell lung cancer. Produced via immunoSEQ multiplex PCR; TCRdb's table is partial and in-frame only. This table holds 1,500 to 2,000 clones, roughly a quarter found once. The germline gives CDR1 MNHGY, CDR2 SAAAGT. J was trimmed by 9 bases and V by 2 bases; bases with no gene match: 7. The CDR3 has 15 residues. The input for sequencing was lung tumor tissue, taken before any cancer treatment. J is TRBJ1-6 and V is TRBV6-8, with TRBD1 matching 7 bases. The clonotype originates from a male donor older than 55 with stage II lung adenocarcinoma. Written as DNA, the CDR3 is TGTGCCAGCAGTTACGAAGGAAGGGGGCGTTCACCCCTCCACTTT. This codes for CASSYEGRGRSPLHF.